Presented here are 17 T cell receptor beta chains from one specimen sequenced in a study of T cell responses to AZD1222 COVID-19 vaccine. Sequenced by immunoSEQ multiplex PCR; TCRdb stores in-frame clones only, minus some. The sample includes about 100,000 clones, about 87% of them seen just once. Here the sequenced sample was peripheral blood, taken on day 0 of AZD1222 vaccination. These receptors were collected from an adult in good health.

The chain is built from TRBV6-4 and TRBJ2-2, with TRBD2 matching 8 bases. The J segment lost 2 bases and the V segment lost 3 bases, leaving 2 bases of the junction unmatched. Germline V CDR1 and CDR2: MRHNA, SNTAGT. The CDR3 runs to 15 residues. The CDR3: CASSEAGVNTGELFF. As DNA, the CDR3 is TGTGCCAGCAGTGAAGCGGGAGTAAACACCGGGGAGCTGTTTTTT.

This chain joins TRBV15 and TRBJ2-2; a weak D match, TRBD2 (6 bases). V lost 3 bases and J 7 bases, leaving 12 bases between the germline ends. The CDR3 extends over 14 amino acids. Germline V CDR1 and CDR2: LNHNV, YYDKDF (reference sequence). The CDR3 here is CATSRLSGDGELFF. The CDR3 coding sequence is TGTGCCACCAGCAGGCTGTCGGGGGACGGGGAGCTGTTTTTT.

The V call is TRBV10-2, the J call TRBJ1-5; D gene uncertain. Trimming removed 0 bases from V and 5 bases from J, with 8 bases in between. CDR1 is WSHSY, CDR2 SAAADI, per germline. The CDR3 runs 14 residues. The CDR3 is CASSESIIYQPQHF. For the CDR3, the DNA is TGCGCCAGCAGTGAGTCCATCATTTATCAGCCCCAGCATTTT.

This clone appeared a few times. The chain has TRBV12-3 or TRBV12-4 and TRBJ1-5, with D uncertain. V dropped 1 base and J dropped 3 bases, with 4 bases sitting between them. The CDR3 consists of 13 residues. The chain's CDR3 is CASSLGLNQPQHF. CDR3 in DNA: TGTGCCAGCAGTTTAGGTCTCAATCAGCCCCAGCATTTT.

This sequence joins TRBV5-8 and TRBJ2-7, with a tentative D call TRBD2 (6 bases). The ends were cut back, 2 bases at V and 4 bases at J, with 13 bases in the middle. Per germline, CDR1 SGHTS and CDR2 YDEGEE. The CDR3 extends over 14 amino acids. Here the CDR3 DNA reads TGTGCCAGCAGCTTACCCGGGAGTGGGTACGAGCAGTACTTC. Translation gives CASSLPGSGYEQYF.

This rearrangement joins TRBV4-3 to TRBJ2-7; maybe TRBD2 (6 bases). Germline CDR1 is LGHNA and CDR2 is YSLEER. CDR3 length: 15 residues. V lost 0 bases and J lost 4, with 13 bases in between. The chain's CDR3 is CASSQDGTAFYEQYF. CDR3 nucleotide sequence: TGCGCCAGCAGCCAAGACGGGACTGCCTTTTACGAGCAGTACTTC.

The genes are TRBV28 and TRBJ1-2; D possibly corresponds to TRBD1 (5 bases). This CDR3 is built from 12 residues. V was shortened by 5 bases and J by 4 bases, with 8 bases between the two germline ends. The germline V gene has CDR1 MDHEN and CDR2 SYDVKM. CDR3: CASSGTFYGYTF. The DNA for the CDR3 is TGTGCCAGCAGTGGGACCTTCTATGGCTACACCTTC.

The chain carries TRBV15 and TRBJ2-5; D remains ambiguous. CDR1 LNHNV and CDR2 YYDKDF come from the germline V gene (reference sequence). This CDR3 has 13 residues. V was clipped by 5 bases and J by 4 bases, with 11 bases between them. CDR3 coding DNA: TGTGCCACCAGCGGTTTAGTGGGAGAGACCCAGTACTTC. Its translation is CATSGLVGETQYF.

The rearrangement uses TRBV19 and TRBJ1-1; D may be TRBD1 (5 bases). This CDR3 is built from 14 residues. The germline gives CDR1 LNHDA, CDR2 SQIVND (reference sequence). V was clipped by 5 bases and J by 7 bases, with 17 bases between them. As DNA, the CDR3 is TGTGCCAGTAGTTCCCAGGGTTCGTGGGGTGAAGCTTTCTTT. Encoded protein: CASSSQGSWGEAFF.

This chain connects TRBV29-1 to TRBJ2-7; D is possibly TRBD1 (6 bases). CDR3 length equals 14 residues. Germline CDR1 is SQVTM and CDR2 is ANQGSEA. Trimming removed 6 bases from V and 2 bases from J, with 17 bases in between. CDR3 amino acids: CSVRPSDSPYEQYF. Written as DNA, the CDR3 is TGCAGCGTCCGGCCCTCGGACAGCCCCTACGAGCAGTACTTC.

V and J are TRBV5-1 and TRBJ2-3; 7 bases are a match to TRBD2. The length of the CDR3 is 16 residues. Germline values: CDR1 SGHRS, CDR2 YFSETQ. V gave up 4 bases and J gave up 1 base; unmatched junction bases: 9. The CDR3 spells CASSPGTNEGTDTQYF. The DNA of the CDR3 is TGCGCCAGCAGCCCGGGGACTAACGAGGGCACAGATACGCAGTATTTT. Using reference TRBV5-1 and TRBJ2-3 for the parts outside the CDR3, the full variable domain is KAGVTQTPRYLIKTRGQQVTLSCSPISGHRSVSWYQQTPGQGLQFLFEYFSETQRNKGNFPGRFSGRQFSNSRSEMNVSTLELGDSALYLCASSPGTNEGTDTQYFGPGTRLTVL.

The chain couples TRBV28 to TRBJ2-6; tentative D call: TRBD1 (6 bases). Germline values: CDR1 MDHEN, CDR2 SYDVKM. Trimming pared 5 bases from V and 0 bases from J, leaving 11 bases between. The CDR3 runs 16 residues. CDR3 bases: TGTGCCAGCAGTGCTGGACAGTTCTCTGGGGCCAACGTCCTGACTTTC. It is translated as CASSAGQFSGANVLTF.

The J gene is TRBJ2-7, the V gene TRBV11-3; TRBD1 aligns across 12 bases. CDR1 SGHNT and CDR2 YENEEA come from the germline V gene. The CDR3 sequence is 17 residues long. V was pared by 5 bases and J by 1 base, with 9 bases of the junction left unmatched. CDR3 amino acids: CASSQGQGAVSSYEQYF. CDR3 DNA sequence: TGTGCCAGCAGCCAGGGACAGGGGGCGGTGTCGTCCTACGAGCAGTACTTC.

The DNA of the CDR3 is TGTGCCAGCAGATTAGGTTTTAGCACAGATACGCAGTATTTT. This translates into CASRLGFSTDTQYF. This chain uses TRBV28 with TRBJ2-3; no reliable D call. Germline-derived CDR1 and CDR2 are MDHEN and SYDVKM. This CDR3 region has 14 residues. The ends were cut back, 6 bases at V and 0 bases at J, with 10 bases in the middle.

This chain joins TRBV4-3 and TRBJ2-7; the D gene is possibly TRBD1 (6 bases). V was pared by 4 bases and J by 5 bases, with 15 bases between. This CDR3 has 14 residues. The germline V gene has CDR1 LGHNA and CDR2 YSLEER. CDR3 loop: CASSRVGGSNEQYF. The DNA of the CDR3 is TGCGCCAGCAGCCGCGTAGGGGGATCCAACGAGCAGTACTTC.

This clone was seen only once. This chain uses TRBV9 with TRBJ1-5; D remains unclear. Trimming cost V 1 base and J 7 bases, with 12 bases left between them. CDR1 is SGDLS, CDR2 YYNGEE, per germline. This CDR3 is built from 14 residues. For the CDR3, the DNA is TGTGCCAGCAGCGTAAGAGGGTCGGGGCAGCCCCAGCATTTT. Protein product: CASSVRGSGQPQHF.

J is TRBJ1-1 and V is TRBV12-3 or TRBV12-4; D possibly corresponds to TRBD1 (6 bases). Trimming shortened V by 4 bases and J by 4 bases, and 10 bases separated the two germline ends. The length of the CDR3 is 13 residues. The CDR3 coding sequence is TGTGCCAGCAGTTCAACAGGGTCCACTGAAGCTTTCTTT. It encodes CASSSTGSTEAFF.